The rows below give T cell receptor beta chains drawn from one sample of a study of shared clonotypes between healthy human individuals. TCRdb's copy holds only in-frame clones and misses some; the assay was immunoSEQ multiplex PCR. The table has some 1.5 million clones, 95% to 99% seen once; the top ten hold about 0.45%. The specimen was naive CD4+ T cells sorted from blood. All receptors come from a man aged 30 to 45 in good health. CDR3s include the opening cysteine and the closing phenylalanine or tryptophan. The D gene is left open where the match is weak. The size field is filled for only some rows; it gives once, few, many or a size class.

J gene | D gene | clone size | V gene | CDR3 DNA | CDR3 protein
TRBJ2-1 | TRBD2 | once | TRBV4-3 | TGCGCCAGCAGCCAAGGAGCTAGCGGGACCTATGAGCAGTTCTTC | CASSQGASGTYEQFF
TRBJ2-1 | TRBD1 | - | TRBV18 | TGTGCCAGCTCACGGACCAGGGACAGGTTGGACGGCAATGAGCAGTTCTTC | CASSRTRDRLDGNEQFF
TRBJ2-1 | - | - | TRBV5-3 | TGTGCCACCCCCCCCGGGGGGTTCTTC | CATPPGGFF
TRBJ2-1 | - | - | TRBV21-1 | TGTGCCAGCAGCAACCCCCAGGGGGCGGCCCGTCACAATGAGCAGTTCTTC | CASSNPQGAARHNEQFF
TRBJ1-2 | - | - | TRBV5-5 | TGTGCCAGCAGCTTGGTCCAGAACTATGGCTACACCTTC | CASSLVQNYGYTF
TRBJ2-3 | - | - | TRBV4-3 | TGCGCCAGCAGCCGCGACTTACGCACAGATACGCAGTATTTT | CASSRDLRTDTQYF
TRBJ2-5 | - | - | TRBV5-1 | TGCGCCAGCAGCTTTACCGGGACCAGCCAAGAGACCCAGTACTTC | CASSFTGTSQETQYF
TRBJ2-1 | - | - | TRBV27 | TGTGCCAGCAGTTACGGGGGCGCCTACAATGAGCAGTTCTTC | CASSYGGAYNEQFF
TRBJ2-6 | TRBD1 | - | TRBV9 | TGTGCCAGCAGCATAACTACCGGGACAGTTCTCTCTGGGGCCAACGTCCTGACTTTC | CASSITTGTVLSGANVLTF
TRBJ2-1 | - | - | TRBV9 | TGTGCCAGCAGCGCCCAAAATCGGGAGACTATTCTTAATGAGCAGTTCTTC | CASSAQNRETILNEQFF
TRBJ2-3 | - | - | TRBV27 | TGTGCCAGCAGTTTCACACGTCCTCGCACAGATACGCAGTATTTT | CASSFTRPRTDTQYF
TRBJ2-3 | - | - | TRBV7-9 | TGTGCCAGCAGCTTCGCTGTTCCGGGGCCGGATACGCAGTATTTT | CASSFAVPGPDTQYF
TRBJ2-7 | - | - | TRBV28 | TGTGCCAGCAGTTTAATGCCGCAGGACGAGCAGTACTTC | CASSLMPQDEQYF
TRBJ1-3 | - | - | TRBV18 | TGTGCCAGCTCACCAACGGGCCCGGGGCTTCGTGGGGCTACTGGAAACACCATATATTTT | CASSPTGPGLRGATGNTIYF
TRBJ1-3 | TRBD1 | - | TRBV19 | TGTGCCAGTAGTGGGACAGTCACTGGAAACACCATATATTTT | CASSGTVTGNTIYF